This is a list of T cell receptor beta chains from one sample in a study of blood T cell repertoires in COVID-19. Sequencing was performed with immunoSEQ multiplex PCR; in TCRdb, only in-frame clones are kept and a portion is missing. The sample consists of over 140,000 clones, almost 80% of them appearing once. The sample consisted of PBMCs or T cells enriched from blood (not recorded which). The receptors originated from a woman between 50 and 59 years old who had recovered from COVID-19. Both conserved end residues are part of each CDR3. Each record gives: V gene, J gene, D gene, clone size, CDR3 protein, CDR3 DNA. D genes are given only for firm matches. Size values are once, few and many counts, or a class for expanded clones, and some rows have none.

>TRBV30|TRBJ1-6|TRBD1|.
CAWSGQGGHLHF
TGTGCCTGGAGTGGACAGGGTGGGCACCTCCACTTT
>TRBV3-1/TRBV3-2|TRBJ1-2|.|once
CASSQRSRGYTF
TGTGCCAGCAGCCAGAGGTCGAGAGGCTACACCTTC
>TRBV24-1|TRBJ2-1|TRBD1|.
CATSDFSAGGHEQFF
TGTGCCACCAGTGATTTCTCGGCAGGGGGCCATGAGCAGTTCTTC
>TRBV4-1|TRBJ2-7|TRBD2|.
CASSPHRTSGGLHYEQYF
TGCGCCAGCAGCCCCCATAGGACTAGCGGGGGCCTTCACTACGAGCAGTACTTC
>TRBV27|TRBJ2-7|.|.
CASSLLGSFYEQYF
TGTGCCAGCAGTTTACTCGGGAGTTTCTACGAGCAGTACTTC
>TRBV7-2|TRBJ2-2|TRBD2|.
CASSLSGRGNTGELFF
TGTGCCAGCAGCTTAAGCGGGAGGGGGAACACCGGGGAGCTGTTTTTT
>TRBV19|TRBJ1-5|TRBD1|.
CASSIGTGDYQPQHF
TGTGCCAGTAGTATAGGGACAGGGGACTATCAGCCCCAGCATTTT
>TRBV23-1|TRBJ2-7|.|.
CATAGNFPTPPSYEQYF
TGCGCCACTGCGGGAAACTTTCCGACCCCGCCCAGCTACGAGCAGTACTTC
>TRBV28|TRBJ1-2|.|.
CASSSSGINYGYTF
TGTGCCAGCAGCTCCTCCGGGATTAACTATGGCTACACCTTC
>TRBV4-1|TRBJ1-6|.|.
CASSQGGELSSPLHF
TGCGCCAGCAGCCAAGGGGGGGAGCTGAGCTCACCCCTCCACTTT
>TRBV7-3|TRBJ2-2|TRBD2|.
CASSLTSGANTGELFF
TGTGCCAGCAGCTTAACTAGCGGGGCGAACACCGGGGAGCTGTTTTTT
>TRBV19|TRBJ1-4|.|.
CASSIVLQNPTNEKLFF
TGTGCCAGTAGTATAGTTCTTCAGAACCCAACTAATGAAAAACTGTTTTTT
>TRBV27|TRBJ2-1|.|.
CASSLKGGRGYNEQFF
TGTGCCAGCAGTTTAAAAGGTGGAAGAGGCTACAATGAGCAGTTCTTC
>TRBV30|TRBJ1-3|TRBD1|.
CAWKRQGVSGNTIYF
TGTGCCTGGAAAAGACAGGGGGTCTCTGGAAACACCATATATTTT
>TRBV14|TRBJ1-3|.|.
CASSQGVLTGNTIYF
TGTGCCAGCAGCCAAGGGGTCCTAACGGGGAACACCATATATTTT
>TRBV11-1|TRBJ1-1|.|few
CASSFNGFGAEAFF
TGTGCCAGCAGCTTTAATGGCTTTGGAGCTGAAGCTTTCTTT
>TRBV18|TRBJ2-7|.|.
CASSPPPSVEQYF
TGTGCCAGCTCACCACCGCCTAGCGTCGAGCAGTACTTC
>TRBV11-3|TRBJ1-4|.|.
CASSPVGGLNEKLFF
TGTGCCAGCAGCCCAGTAGGAGGCTTAAATGAAAAACTGTTTTTT
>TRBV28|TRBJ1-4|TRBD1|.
CASSFGAGGGEKLFF
TGTGCCAGCAGTTTCGGGGCAGGGGGCGGTGAAAAACTGTTTTTT
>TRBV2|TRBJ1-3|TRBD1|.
CASSEVQGRTGTIYF
TGTGCCAGCAGTGAAGTACAGGGGAGAACTGGCACCATATATTTT
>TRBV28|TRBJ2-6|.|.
CASSFGWGGANVLTF
TGTGCCAGCAGTTTCGGGTGGGGCGGGGCCAACGTCCTGACTTTC
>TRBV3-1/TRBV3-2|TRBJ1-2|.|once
CASSRRERNYGYTF
TGTGCCAGCAGCCGTCGAGAACGTAACTATGGCTACACCTTC
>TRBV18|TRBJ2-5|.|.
CASSPHHPPGETQYF
TGTGCCAGCTCACCACACCACCCTCCAGGAGAGACCCAGTACTTC
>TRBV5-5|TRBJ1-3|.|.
CASSLESPSPIYF
TGTGCCAGCAGCCTGGAGAGCCCGTCACCCATATATTTT
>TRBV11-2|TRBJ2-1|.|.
CASNYRASLYNEQFF
TGTGCCAGCAACTACAGGGCTTCCCTCTACAATGAGCAGTTCTTC
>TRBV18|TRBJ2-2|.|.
CASSPELAGELFF
TGTGCCAGCTCACCCGAGCTGGCCGGGGAGCTGTTTTTT
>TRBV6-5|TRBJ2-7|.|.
CASRGWGALYEQYF
TGTGCCAGCAGGGGGTGGGGAGCACTCTACGAGCAGTACTTC
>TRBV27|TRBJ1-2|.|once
CASSPTTTSNYGYTF
TGTGCCAGCAGTCCCACGACAACCTCTAACTATGGCTACACCTTC
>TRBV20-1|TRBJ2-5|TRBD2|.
CSASPLTSGREETQYF
TGCAGTGCTAGTCCCCTAACTAGCGGGAGGGAAGAGACCCAGTACTTC
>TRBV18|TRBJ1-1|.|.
CASSPPANTEAFF
TGTGCCAGCTCACCACCAGCGAACACTGAAGCTTTCTTT
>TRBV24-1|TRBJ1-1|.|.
CATEGGAQNTEAFF
TGTGCCACCGAGGGAGGGGCCCAGAACACTGAAGCTTTCTTT
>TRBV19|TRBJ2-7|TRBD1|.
CASSIRQGVTYEQYF
TGTGCCAGTAGTATTCGGCAGGGGGTAACCTACGAGCAGTACTTC
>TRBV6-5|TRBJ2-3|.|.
CASSYSGGGSDTQYF
TGTGCCAGCAGTTACTCAGGAGGGGGCTCAGATACGCAGTATTTT
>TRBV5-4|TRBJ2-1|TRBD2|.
CASSWGTSGINNEQFF
TGTGCCAGCAGCTGGGGGACTAGCGGGATCAACAATGAGCAGTTCTTC
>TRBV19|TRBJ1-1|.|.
CASSLDSSGTEAFF
TGTGCCAGTAGTCTAGACTCCTCGGGCACTGAAGCTTTCTTT
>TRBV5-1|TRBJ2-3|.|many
CASSLADGAPRGDTQYF
TGCGCCAGCAGCTTGGCCGATGGTGCCCCTCGAGGGGATACGCAGTATTTT
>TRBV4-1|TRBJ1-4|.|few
CASSLTTTNEKLFF
TGCGCCAGCAGCCTGACAACAACTAATGAAAAACTGTTTTTT
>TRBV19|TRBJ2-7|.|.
CASSIKGLHEQYF
TGTGCCAGTAGTATAAAGGGACTCCACGAGCAGTACTTC
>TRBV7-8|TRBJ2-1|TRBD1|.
CASSLGWTGYNEQFF
TGTGCCAGCAGCTTAGGATGGACAGGGTACAATGAGCAGTTCTTC
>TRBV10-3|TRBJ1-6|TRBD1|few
CAISGGQDGVRSPLHF
TGTGCCATCAGTGGAGGACAGGACGGGGTTAGATCACCCCTCCACTTT
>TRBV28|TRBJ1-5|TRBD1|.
CASSSSLAGGQPQHF
TGTGCCAGCAGCTCAAGCCTAGCAGGGGGTCAGCCCCAGCATTTT
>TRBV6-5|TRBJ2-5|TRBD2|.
CASRLAGIQETQYF
TGTGCCAGCAGACTAGCGGGAATCCAAGAGACCCAGTACTTC
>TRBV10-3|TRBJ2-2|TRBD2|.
CATTSGTVGELFF
TGTGCCACCACTAGCGGGACGGTCGGGGAGCTGTTTTTT
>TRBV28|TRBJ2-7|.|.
CASKDSFYEQYF
TGTGCCAGCAAGGACAGTTTCTACGAGCAGTACTTC
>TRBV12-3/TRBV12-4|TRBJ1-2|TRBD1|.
CASSGQGYGYTF
TGTGCCAGCAGTGGACAGGGCTATGGCTACACCTTC
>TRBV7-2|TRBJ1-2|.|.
CASSLARGSGYTF
TGTGCCAGCAGCTTAGCGCGAGGGAGTGGCTACACCTTC